This T cell receptor beta chain was observed in a study of human T cells and chemical hapten exposure. Using its own MiXCR run on the RACE reads, TCRdb lists one record per CDR3 protein. There are fewer than 300,000 distinct CDR3 sequences in the sample; approximately 8.4% occur only once, and around 2.5% lies in the top ten. Documented time point: pre-sensitization, week 0. The treatment was: therapeutic diphenylcyclopropenone sensitization with weekly scalp DPC. Unfractionated whole blood was the source of the extracted total RNA. The CDR3 length is 12 residues. Trimming left V 4 bases short and J 9 bases short, with 10 bases between. CDR1 and CDR2 (germline): SNHLY, FYNNEI.

Source: whole blood, taken in connection with sensitization to the hapten diphenylcyclopropenone (DPC). The TCR comes from a middle-aged woman with alopecia areata. Some clones in this sample may be carry-over from other donors' samples. The genes are TRBV2 and TRBJ2-1, with D unresolved. The CDR3 DNA follows: TGTGCCAGCAGTGTGGGCCAGACTGAGCAGTTCTTC. Amino acid sequence: CASSVGQTEQFF.